The present T cell receptor beta chain was sequenced within a study of cytomegalovirus exposure and HLA in healthy donors. Study-wide points: Data from an earlier analysis indicated that most TCR beta V segments were productive either about 87% or about 30% of the time.

The J segment lost 3 bases and the V segment lost 6 bases, leaving 10 bases of the junction unmatched. The CDR3 is made up of 15 amino acids. Germline CDR1 and CDR2: LNHDA and SQIVND (reference sequence). Remarks on this clone: Its antigen is undetermined.

Both 60 Vbeta primers and 13 Jbeta primers went into the PCR. Some clones are missing from TCRdb's copy, which holds only in-frame ones; the method was immunoSEQ multiplex PCR. The sample contains around 200,000 clones, roughly 84% of which appear only once. The sequence derives from a girl aged 5-17 years in good health and CMV-seronegative. Sequencing was performed on PBMCs. V gene TRBV19 combines with J gene TRBJ1-2, with 7 bases lining up with TRBD1. CDR3 nucleotide sequence: TGTGCCAGTAGAAACGCCAGGGGGTCCTACTATGGCTACACCTTC. It yields the protein CASRNARGSYYGYTF.